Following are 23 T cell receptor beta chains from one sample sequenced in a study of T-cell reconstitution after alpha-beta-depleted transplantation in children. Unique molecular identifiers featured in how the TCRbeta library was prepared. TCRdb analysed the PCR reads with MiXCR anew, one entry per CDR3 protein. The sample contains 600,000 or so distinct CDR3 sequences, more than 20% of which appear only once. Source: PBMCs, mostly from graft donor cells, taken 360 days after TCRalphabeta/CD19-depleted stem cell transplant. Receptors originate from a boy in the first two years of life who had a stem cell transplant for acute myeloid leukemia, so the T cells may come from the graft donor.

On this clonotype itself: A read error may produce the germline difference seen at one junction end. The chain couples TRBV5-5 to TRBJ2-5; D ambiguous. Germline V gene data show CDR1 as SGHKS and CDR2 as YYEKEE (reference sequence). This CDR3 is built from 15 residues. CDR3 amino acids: CSSSLAGSRQETQYF. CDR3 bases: TGTTCCAGCAGCTTGGCCGGTAGTCGACAAGAGACCCAGTACTTC.

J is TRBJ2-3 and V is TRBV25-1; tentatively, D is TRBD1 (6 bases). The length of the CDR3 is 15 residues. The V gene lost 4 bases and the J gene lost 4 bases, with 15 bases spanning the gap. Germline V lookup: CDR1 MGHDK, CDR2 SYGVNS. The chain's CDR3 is CASSARRRTADTQYF. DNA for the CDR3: TGTGCCAGCAGTGCCCGCCGGAGGACAGCAGATACGCAGTATTTT.

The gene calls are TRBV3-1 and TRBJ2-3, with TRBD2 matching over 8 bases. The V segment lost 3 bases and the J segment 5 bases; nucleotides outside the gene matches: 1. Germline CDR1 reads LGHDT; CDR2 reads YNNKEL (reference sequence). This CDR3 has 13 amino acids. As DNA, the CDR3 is TGTGCCAGCAGCCACGGGGGGGGAGATACGCAGTATTTT. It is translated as CASSHGGGDTQYF.

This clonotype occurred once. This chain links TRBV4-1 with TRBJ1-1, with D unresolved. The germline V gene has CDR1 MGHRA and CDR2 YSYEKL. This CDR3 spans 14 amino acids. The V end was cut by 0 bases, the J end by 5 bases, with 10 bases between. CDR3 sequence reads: CASSQDSGVTEAFF. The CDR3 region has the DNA TGCGCCAGCAGCCAAGATAGCGGGGTAACTGAAGCTTTCTTT.

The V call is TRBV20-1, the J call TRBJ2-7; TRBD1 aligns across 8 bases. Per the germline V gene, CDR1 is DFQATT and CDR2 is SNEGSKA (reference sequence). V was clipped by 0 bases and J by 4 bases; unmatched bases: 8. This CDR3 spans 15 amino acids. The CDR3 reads CSARDLSGGSYEQYV. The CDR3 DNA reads TGCAGTGCTAGAGATCTTTCAGGGGGCTCATACGAGCAGTACGTC.

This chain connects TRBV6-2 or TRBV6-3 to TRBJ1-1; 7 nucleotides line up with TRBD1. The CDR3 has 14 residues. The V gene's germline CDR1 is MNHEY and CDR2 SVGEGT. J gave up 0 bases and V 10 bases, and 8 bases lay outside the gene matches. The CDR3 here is CATHRGFMNTEAFF. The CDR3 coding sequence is TGTGCCACTCACAGGGGCTTTATGAACACTGAAGCTTTCTTT.

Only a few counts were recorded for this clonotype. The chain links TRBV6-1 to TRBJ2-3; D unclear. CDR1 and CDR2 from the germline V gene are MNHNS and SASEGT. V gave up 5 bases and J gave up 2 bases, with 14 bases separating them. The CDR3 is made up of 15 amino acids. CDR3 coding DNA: TGTGCCAGCAGTCCCCGCCTATCCTACACAGATACGCAGTATTTT. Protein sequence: CASSPRLSYTDTQYF.

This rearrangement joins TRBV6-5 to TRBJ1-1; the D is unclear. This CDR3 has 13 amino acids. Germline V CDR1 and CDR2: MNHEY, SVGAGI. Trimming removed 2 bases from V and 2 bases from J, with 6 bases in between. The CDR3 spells CASSYAVNTEAFF. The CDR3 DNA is TGTGCCAGCAGTTACGCAGTCAACACTGAAGCTTTCTTT.

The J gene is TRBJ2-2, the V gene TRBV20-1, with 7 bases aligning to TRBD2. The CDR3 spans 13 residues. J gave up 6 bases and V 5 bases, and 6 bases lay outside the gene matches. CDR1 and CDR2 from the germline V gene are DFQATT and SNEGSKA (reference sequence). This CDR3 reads CSAVGLVAGELFF. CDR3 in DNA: TGCAGTGCTGTAGGACTAGTGGCCGGGGAGCTGTTTTTT.

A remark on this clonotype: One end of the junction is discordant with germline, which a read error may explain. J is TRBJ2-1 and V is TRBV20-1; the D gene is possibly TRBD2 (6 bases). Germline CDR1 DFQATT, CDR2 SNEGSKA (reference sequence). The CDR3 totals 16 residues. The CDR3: CCARDPGGLSYNEQFF. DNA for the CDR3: TGCTGTGCTAGAGATCCCGGGGGTTTGAGTTACAATGAGCAGTTCTTC.

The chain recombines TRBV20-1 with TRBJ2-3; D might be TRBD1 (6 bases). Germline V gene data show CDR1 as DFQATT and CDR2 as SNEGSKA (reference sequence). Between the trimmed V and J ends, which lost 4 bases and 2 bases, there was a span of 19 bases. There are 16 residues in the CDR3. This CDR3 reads CSATGQPNRLTDTQYF. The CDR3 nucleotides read TGCAGTGCTACTGGACAGCCGAACCGTCTCACAGATACGCAGTATTTT.

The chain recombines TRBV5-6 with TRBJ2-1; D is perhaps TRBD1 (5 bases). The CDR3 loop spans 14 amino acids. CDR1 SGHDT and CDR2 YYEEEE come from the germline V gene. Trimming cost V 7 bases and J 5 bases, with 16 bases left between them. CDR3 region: CASGPGMLNNEQFF. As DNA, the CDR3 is TGTGCCAGCGGCCCAGGGATGCTAAACAATGAGCAGTTCTTC.

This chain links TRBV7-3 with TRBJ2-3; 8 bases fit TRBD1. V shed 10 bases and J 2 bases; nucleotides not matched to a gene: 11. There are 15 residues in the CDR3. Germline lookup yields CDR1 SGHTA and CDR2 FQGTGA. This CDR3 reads CATVRGQGITDTQYF. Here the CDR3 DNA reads TGTGCCACGGTTCGAGGACAGGGAATCACAGATACGCAGTATTTT.

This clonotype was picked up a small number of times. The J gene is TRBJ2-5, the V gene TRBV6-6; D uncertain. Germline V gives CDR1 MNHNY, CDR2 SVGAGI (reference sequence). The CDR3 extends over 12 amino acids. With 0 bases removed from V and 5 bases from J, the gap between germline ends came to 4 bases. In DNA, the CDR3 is TGTGCCAGCAGTTACTCGACCGAGACCCAGTACTTC. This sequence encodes CASSYSTETQYF.

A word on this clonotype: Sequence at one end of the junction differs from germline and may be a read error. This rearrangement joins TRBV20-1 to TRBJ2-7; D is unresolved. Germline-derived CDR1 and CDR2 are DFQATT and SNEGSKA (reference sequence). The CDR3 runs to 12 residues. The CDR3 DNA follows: TGCCGTGCTGCCCCCGACCACTACGAGCAGTACTTC. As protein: CRAAPDHYEQYF.

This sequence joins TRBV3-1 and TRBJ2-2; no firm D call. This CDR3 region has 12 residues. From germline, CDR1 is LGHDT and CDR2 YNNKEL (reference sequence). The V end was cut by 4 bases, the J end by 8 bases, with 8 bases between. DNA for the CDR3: TGTGCCAGCAGCCTATCGGAGGGGGAGCTGTTTTTT. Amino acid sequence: CASSLSEGELFF.

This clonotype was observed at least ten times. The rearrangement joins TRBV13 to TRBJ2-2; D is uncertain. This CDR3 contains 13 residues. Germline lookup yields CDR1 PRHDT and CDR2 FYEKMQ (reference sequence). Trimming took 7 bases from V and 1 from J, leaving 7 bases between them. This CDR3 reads CASTLVNTGELFF. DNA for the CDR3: TGTGCCAGCACCCTAGTGAACACCGGGGAGCTGTTTTTT.

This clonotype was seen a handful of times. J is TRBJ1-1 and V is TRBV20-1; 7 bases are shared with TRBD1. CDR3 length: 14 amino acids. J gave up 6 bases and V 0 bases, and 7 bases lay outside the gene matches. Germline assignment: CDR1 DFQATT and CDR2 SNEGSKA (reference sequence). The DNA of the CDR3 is TGCAGTGCTAGAGATTACAGGGGAGGAGCTGAAGCTTTCTTT. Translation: CSARDYRGGAEAFF.

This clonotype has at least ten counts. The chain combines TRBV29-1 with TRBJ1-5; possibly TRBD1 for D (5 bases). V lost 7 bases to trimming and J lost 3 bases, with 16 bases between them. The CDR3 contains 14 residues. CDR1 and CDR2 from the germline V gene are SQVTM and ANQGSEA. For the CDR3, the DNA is TGCAGCGCGGCCGGGACGGGTCACAATCAGCCCCAGCATTTT. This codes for CSAAGTGHNQPQHF.

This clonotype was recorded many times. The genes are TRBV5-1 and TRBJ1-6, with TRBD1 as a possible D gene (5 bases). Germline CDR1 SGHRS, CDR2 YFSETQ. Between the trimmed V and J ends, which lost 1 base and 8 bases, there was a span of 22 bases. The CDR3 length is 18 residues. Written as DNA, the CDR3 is TGCGCCAGCAGCTTGTATTCACCGGCCGGGGGAAGGGATTCACCCCTCCACTTT. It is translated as CASSLYSPAGGRDSPLHF.

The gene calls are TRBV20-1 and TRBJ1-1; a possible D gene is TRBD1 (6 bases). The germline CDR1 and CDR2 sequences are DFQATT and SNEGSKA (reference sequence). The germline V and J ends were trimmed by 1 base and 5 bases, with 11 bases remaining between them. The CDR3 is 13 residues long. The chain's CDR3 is CSARGSGETEAFF. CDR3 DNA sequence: TGCAGTGCTAGAGGGTCAGGGGAGACTGAAGCTTTCTTT.

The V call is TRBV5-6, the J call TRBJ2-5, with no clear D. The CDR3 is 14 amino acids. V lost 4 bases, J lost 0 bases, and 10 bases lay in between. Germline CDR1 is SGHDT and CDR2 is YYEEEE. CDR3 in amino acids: CASSPYGYQETQYF. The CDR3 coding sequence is TGTGCCAGCAGCCCGTACGGTTACCAAGAGACCCAGTACTTC.

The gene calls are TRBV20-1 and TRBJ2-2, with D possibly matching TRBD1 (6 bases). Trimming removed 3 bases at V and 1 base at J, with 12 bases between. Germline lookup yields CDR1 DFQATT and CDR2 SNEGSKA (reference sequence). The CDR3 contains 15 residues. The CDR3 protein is CSASRPGQNTGELFF. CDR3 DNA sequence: TGCAGTGCTAGTCGTCCGGGACAGAACACCGGGGAGCTGTTTTTT.